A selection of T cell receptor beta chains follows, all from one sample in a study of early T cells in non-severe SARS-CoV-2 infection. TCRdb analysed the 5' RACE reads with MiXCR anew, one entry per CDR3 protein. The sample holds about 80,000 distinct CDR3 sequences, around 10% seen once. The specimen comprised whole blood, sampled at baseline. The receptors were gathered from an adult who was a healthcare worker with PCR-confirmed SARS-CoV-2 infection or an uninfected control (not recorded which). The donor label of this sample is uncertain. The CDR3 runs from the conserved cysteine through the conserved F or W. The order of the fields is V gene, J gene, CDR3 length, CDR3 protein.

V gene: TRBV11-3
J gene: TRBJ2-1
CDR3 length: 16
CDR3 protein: CASSSALAASYNEQFF

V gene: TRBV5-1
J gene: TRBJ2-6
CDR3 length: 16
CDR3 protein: CASSPLAGGGANVLTF

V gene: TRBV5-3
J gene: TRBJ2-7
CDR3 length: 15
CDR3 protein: CARSPKPGLNYEQYF

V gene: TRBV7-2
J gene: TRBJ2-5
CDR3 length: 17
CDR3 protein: CASSLVRLRGVQETQYF

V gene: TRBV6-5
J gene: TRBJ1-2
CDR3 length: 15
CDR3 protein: CASSSPGQGTYGYTF

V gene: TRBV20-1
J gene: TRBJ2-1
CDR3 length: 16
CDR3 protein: CSARDRAGAGYNEQFF

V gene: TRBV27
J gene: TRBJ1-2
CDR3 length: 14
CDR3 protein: CASSLSGYNYGYTF

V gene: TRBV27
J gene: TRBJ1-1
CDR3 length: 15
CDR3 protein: CASSFLFRGGTEAFF

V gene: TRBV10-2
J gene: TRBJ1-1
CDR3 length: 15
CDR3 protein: CASRRGAGLNTEAFF

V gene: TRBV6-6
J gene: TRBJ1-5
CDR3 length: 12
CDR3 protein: CASSLYQGPKHF

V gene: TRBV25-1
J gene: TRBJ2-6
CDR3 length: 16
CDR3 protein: CASSETQHPGANVLTF

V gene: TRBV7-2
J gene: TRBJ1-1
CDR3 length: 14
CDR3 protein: CASSGKRGRAEAFF

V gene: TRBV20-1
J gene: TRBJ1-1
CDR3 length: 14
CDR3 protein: CSAHRDRGRTEAFF

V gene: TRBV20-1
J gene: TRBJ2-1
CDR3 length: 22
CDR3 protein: CSARDLKLSAGGPMIGSNEQFF

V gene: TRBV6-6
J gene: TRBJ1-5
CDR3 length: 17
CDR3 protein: CASSWDRGSKRNQPQHF

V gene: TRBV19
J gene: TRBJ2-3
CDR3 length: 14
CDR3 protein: CASRDPGGLDTQYF

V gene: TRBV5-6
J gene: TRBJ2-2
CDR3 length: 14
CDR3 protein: CASSYDRNTGELFF

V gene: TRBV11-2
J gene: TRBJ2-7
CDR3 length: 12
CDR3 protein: CGSSVDISEQYF

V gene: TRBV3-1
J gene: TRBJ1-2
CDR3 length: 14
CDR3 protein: CASSQQGVLYGYTF

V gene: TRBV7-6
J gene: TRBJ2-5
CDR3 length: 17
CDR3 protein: CASSFPSGGGNQETQYF

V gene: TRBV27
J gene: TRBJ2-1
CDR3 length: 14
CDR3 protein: CASSLGQGANEQFF

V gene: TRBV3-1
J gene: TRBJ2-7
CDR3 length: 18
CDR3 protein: CASSQDLMAGTGSHEQYF

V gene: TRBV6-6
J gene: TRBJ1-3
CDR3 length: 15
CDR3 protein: CASSFTGSGGNTIYF

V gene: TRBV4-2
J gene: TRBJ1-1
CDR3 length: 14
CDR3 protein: CASSRVREGTEAFF

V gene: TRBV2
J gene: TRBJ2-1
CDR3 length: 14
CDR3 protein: CASSVAGSYNEQFF

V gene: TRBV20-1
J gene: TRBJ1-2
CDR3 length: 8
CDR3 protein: CSARGYTF

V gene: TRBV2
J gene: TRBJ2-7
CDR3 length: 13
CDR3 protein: CATLRDFSYEQYF

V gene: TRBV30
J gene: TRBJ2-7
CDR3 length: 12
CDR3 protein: CAWVGQGYEQYF

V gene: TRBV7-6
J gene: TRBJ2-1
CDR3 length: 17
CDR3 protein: CASSFPGGSGRTGEQFF

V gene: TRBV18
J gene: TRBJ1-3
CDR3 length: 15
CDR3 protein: CASSPKGAAGNTIYF

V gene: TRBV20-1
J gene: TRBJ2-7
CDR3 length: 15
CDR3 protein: CSARGTSGAIYEQYF

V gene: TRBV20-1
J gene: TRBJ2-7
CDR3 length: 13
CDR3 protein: CSAREGPSYEQYF

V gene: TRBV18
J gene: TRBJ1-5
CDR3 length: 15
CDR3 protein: CASSLGTGSNQPQHF